These 26 T cell receptor beta chains were sequenced from one sample in a study of blood T cell repertoires in COVID-19. Here immunoSEQ multiplex PCR was the method, and the copy in TCRdb shows in-frame clones only, minus some. The sample shows over 250,000 clones, about 82% of them seen only once. Source material: peripheral blood. These receptor sequences come from a man between 45 and 60 years old with active or convalescent COVID-19.

The V call is TRBV7-9, the J call TRBJ1-1; no clear D gene. V lost 5 bases and J lost 1, with 5 bases in between. CDR3 size: 12 residues. From germline, CDR1 is SEHNR and CDR2 FQNEAQ (reference sequence). CDR3 bases: TGTGCCAGCAGCCCCCGGAACACTGAAGCTTTCTTT. Its translation: CASSPRNTEAFF.

The chain links TRBV5-1 to TRBJ2-5; 7 bases match TRBD2. V was clipped by 4 bases and J by 5 bases; unmatched bases: 5. Germline CDR1 reads SGHRS; CDR2 reads YFSETQ. The CDR3 contains 13 residues. The CDR3 DNA reads TGCGCCAGCAGCCCCCGGGGGGAGGAGACCCAGTACTTC. This codes for CASSPRGEETQYF.

This clone was found once. CDR3 amino acids: CASSLAGGSGNTIYF. CDR3 nucleotide sequence: TGCGCCAGCAGCTTGGCCGGGGGAAGTGGAAACACCATATATTTT. V gene TRBV5-1 combines with J gene TRBJ1-3; TRBD1 is a possible D gene (5 bases). Trimming shortened V by 0 bases and J by 3 bases, and 10 bases separated the two germline ends. CDR3 length: 15 residues. Germline V gene data show CDR1 as SGHRS and CDR2 as YFSETQ.

The rearrangement joins TRBV5-1 to TRBJ2-3; a weak D match, TRBD2 (6 bases). CDR1 is SGHRS and CDR2 is YFSETQ in the germline V gene. The CDR3 has 16 residues. Trimming shortened V by 4 bases and J by 6 bases, and 21 bases separated the two germline ends. The CDR3 nucleotides read TGCGCCAGCAGCGCCTGGGGCATGGGGGGATCGGATACGCAGTATTTT. It codes for CASSAWGMGGSDTQYF.

The V call is TRBV2, the J call TRBJ2-1; 8 bases map to TRBD2. The CDR3 consists of 16 residues. Germline trimming cut 5 bases from V and 3 bases from J; bases unmatched to any gene: 9. Looked up from germline, CDR1 is SNHLY and CDR2 is FYNNEI. The DNA of the CDR3 is TGTGCCAGCAGTTCCTTTCGGGAGGGGGGCTACAATGAGCAGTTCTTC. This codes for CASSSFREGGYNEQFF.

In nucleotides, the CDR3 is TGTGCCAGCAGCTTCAGTTCGGAGACCCAGTACTTC. Amino acid sequence: CASSFSSETQYF. The rearrangement joins TRBV7-9 to TRBJ2-5; D not certain. The CDR3 is 12 amino acids. Per germline, CDR1 SEHNR and CDR2 FQNEAQ (reference sequence). Trimming removed 3 bases at V and 5 bases at J, with 7 bases between. The variable domain in full, with the rest retrieved from reference TRBV7-9 and TRBJ2-5, is DTGVSQNPRHKITKRGQNVTFRCDPISEHNRLYWYRQTLGQGPEFLTYFQNEAQLEKSRLLSDRFSAERPKGSFSTLEIQRTEQGDSAMYLCASSFSSETQYFGPGTRLLVL.

This chain connects TRBV27 to TRBJ2-7, with D perhaps matching TRBD2 (6 bases). Germline V lookup: CDR1 MNHEY, CDR2 SMNVEV (reference sequence). V lost 2 bases and J 2 bases, leaving 10 bases between the germline ends. This CDR3 has 14 amino acids. CDR3 coding DNA: TGTGCCAGCAGTTTAGGGGGGACGACCTACGAGCAGTACTTC. Its translation: CASSLGGTTYEQYF.

In nucleotides, the CDR3 is TGTGCCAGCAGCTTAGATCTCCCGTTTGACACGAACACCGGGGAGCTGTTTTTT. It is translated as CASSLDLPFDTNTGELFF. V gene TRBV11-3 combines with J gene TRBJ2-2; D is unclear. Per germline, CDR1 SGHNT and CDR2 YENEEA. The length of the CDR3 is 18 residues. The V gene lost 0 bases and the J gene lost 0 bases, with 14 bases spanning the gap.

The rearrangement links TRBV24-1 to TRBJ2-7; 8 bases map to TRBD1. CDR3 length equals 15 residues. The V and J ends lost 4 bases and 4 bases, in that order; junction bases with no gene match: 8. Looked up from germline, CDR1 is KGHDR and CDR2 is SFDVKD. CDR3 in DNA: TGTGCCACCAGTGAGGTTCAGGGGGCGCGGTACGAGCAGTACTTC. This codes for CATSEVQGARYEQYF.

The gene calls are TRBV28 and TRBJ2-7, with 11 bases identical to TRBD2. Germline CDR1 and CDR2: MDHEN and SYDVKM. The CDR3 loop spans 15 amino acids. V gave up 6 bases and J gave up 6 bases; unmatched junction bases: 10. The CDR3, as DNA: TGTGCCAGCAGCCCGCCACTAGCGGGAGTTGGCGAGCAGTACTTC. This gives the protein CASSPPLAGVGEQYF.

J is TRBJ1-1 and V is TRBV5-1; the D is unclear. Germline V CDR1 and CDR2: SGHRS, YFSETQ. This CDR3 spans 14 amino acids. Trimming took 0 bases from V and 6 from J, leaving 12 bases between them. The CDR3 region is CASSLDGLSAEAFF. In nucleotides, the CDR3 is TGCGCCAGCAGCTTGGATGGGCTTTCTGCTGAAGCTTTCTTT.

The chain joins TRBV7-9 to TRBJ1-5; D call uncertain. From germline, CDR1 is SEHNR and CDR2 FQNEAQ (reference sequence). CDR3 size: 12 residues. Trimming removed 2 bases at V and 7 bases at J, with 6 bases between. The CDR3 here is CASSLRGQPQHF. The CDR3 region has the DNA TGTGCCAGCAGCTTACGAGGCCAGCCCCAGCATTTT.

The chain combines TRBV15 with TRBJ2-5, with D perhaps TRBD1 (5 bases). CDR1 LNHNV and CDR2 YYDKDF come from the germline V gene (reference sequence). The CDR3 has 13 amino acids. With 2 bases removed from V and 2 bases from J, the gap between germline ends came to 6 bases. The CDR3 region is CATSRRGQETQYF. The CDR3 DNA reads TGTGCCACCAGCAGAAGGGGTCAAGAGACCCAGTACTTC.

V gene TRBV5-1 combines with J gene TRBJ2-5, with unresolved D. The CDR3 sequence is 12 residues long. CDR1 is SGHRS, CDR2 YFSETQ, per germline. V was shortened by 3 bases and J by 5 bases, with 8 bases between the two germline ends. The CDR3 protein is CASSYMEETQYF. CDR3 DNA sequence: TGCGCCAGCAGCTACATGGAGGAGACCCAGTACTTC.

This clone appeared a few times. The V and J genes are TRBV5-1 and TRBJ2-5; TRBD2 aligns across 10 bases. V trimming: 0 bases; J trimming: 8 bases; junction bases outside the gene matches: 7. The germline CDR1 and CDR2 sequences are SGHRS and YFSETQ. This CDR3 spans 15 amino acids. The CDR3 is CASSLGDSSGGTQYF. CDR3 nucleotides: TGCGCCAGCAGCTTGGGGGACTCTAGCGGGGGCACCCAGTACTTC.

The genes are TRBV6-5 and TRBJ2-1; 11 bases fit TRBD2. The V gene's germline CDR1 is MNHEY and CDR2 SVGAGI. The V and J ends lost 9 bases and 5 bases, in that order; junction bases with no gene match: 9. This CDR3 is built from 15 residues. Here the CDR3 DNA reads TGTGCCAGTGGAACTCTAGCGGGAGGCCACAATGAGCAGTTCTTC. Translation: CASGTLAGGHNEQFF.

The chain recombines TRBV23-1 with TRBJ1-3; D is unclear. TRBV23-1 belongs to the ORF category, with a function that is uncertain. This CDR3 is 16 amino acids long. Trimming pared 0 bases from V and 0 bases from J, leaving 9 bases between. Here the CDR3 reads CASSQSCRSSGNTIYF. The CDR3 bases are TGCGCCAGCAGTCAATCATGCCGGAGCTCTGGAAACACCATATATTTT.

The chain joins TRBV19 to TRBJ2-1, with a tentative D call TRBD2 (7 bases). V was pared by 7 bases and J by 4 bases, with 23 bases between. CDR1 and CDR2 from the germline V gene are LNHDA and SQIVND (reference sequence). The CDR3 has 17 residues. The CDR3: CASTLRGGGAAYNEQFF. CDR3 nucleotides: TGTGCCAGTACCCTCCGCGGGGGCGGGGCCGCATACAATGAGCAGTTCTTC.

The chain joins TRBV7-9 to TRBJ2-1; TRBD2 is a possible D gene (6 bases). There are 15 residues in the CDR3. Trimming stripped 4 bases from V and 4 bases from J, with 14 bases between. Germline-derived CDR1 and CDR2 are SEHNR and FQNEAQ (reference sequence). In DNA form, the CDR3 reads TGTGCCAGCAGCTCTAGCGTAGGGTATTACAATGAGCAGTTCTTC. It yields the protein CASSSSVGYYNEQFF.

The genes are TRBV28 and TRBJ2-5; 8 bases are a match to TRBD2. CDR1 is MDHEN and CDR2 is SYDVKM in the germline V gene. Trimming at V came to 4 bases and at J to 2 bases, leaving 15 bases not matched to a gene. The CDR3 has 18 amino acids. As DNA, the CDR3 is TGTGCCAGCAGTTCGGGGGCGGGTAGCGGGATATTACAAGAGACCCAGTACTTC. This encodes CASSSGAGSGILQETQYF. Variable domain in full (rest from reference TRBV28 and TRBJ2-5): DVKVTQSSRYLVKRTGEKVFLECVQDMDHENMFWYRQDPGLGLRLIYFSYDVKMKEKGDIPEGYSVSREKKERFSLILESASTNQTSMYLCASSSGAGSGILQETQYFGPGTRLLVL.

The genes are TRBV5-5 and TRBJ2-5; a weak D match, TRBD2 (5 bases). The V end was cut by 0 bases, the J end by 5 bases, with 8 bases between. Looked up from germline, CDR1 is SGHKS and CDR2 is YYEKEE (reference sequence). The CDR3 spans 13 residues. The CDR3 loop is CASSLVRGETQYF. Here the CDR3 DNA reads TGTGCCAGCAGCTTGGTCCGGGGTGAGACCCAGTACTTC.

This chain joins TRBV12-3 or TRBV12-4 and TRBJ1-2; a possible D gene is TRBD1 (5 bases). The CDR3 loop spans 13 amino acids. The V end lost 4 bases, the J end lost 8 bases, and 14 bases lay between the germline ends. The DNA for the CDR3 is TGTGCCAGCAGTTCTTACCGGGGGGGAGGCTACACCTTC. Protein: CASSSYRGGGYTF.

In this sample, this clone turned up once. The rearrangement uses TRBV2 and TRBJ1-5, with D possibly TRBD1 on 6 matching bases. Germline V lookup: CDR1 SNHLY, CDR2 FYNNEI. The CDR3 is 15 residues long. Between the trimmed V and J ends, which lost 6 bases and 1 base, there was a span of 13 bases. CDR3 nucleotides: TGTGCCAGCAGGGACAGCTTTTTGAGCAATCAGCCCCAGCATTTT. Protein sequence: CASRDSFLSNQPQHF.

This clone was detected only a few times. The chain joins TRBV19 to TRBJ1-4, with a possible D match to TRBD1 (5 bases). Germline lookup yields CDR1 LNHDA and CDR2 SQIVND (reference sequence). The CDR3 is 13 amino acids. Trimming stripped 7 bases from V and 4 bases from J, with 10 bases between. The CDR3 reads CASTPGGNEKLFF. Here the CDR3 DNA reads TGTGCCAGTACCCCGGGGGGTAATGAAAAACTGTTTTTT.

The chain carries TRBV19 and TRBJ1-6, with D possibly TRBD1 on 6 matching bases. CDR3 size: 14 residues. The germline V gene has CDR1 LNHDA and CDR2 SQIVND (reference sequence). The ends were cut back, 3 bases at V and 7 bases at J, with 10 bases in the middle. The DNA of the CDR3 is TGTGCCAGTAGTATTGGACAGATAAATTCACCCCTCCACTTT. Amino acids: CASSIGQINSPLHF.

The V and J genes are TRBV27 and TRBJ2-7, with D maybe TRBD2 (6 bases). Trimming removed 6 bases at V and 2 bases at J, with 14 bases between. The CDR3 loop spans 14 amino acids. CDR1 is MNHEY, CDR2 SMNVEV, per germline (reference sequence). The CDR3 reads CASRLGRFPYEQYF. Written as DNA, the CDR3 is TGTGCCAGCAGACTAGGGAGGTTTCCCTACGAGCAGTACTTC.